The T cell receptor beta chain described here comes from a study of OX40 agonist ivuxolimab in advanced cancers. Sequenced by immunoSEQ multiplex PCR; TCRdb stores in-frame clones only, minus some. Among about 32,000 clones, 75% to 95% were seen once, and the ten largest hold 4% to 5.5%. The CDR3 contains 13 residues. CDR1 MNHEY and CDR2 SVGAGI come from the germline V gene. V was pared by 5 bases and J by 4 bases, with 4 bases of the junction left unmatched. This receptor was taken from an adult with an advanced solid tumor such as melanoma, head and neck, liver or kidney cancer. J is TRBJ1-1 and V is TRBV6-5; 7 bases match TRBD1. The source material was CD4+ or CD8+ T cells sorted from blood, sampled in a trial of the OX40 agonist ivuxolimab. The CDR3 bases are TGTGCCAGCAGTGAAGCAGGGGGCACTGAAGCTTTCTTT. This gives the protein CASSEAGGTEAFF.